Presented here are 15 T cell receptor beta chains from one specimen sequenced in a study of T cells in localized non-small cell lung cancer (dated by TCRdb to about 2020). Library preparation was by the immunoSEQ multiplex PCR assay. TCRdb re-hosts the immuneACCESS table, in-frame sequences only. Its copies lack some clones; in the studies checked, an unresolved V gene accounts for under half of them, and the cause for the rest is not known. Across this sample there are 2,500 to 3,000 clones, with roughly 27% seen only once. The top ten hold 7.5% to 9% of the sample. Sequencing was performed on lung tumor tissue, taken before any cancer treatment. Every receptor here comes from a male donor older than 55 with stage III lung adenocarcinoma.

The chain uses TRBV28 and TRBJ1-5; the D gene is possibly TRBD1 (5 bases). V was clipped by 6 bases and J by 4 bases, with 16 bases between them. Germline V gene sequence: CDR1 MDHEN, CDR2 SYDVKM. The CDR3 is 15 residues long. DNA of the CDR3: TGTGCCAGCAGGGGTGGGGGTTCCCAAAATCAGCCCCAGCATTTT. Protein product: CASRGGGSQNQPQHF.

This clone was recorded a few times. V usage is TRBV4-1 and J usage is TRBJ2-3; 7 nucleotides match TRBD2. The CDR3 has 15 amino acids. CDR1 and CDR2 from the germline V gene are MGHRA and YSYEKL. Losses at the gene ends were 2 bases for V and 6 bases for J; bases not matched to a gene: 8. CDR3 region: CASSQSLAKLDTQYF. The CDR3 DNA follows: TGCGCCAGCAGCCAATCACTAGCGAAATTGGATACGCAGTATTTT.

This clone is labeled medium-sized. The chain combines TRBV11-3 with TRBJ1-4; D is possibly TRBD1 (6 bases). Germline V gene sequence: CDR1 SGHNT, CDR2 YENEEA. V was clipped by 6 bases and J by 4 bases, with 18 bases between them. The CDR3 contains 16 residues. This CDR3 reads CASSPAQGKGNEKLFF. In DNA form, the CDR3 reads TGTGCCAGCAGTCCCGCTCAGGGGAAGGGTAATGAAAAACTGTTTTTT.

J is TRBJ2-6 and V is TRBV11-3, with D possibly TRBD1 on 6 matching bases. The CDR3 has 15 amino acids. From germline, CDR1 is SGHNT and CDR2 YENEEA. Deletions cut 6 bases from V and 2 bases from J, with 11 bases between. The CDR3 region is CASSPQGTGANVLTF. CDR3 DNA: TGTGCCAGCAGTCCACAGGGTACTGGGGCCAACGTCCTGACTTTC.

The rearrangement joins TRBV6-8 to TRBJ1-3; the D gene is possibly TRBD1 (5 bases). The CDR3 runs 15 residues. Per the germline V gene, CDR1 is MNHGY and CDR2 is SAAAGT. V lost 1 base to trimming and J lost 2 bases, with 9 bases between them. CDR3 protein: CASSYFPGPGNTIYF. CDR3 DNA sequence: TGTGCCAGCAGTTACTTCCCGGGGCCTGGAAACACCATATATTTT.

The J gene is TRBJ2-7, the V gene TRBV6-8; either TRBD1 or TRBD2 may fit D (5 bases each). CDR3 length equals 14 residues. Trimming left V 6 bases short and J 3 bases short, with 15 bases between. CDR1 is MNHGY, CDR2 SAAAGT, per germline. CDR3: CASSNPGQNYEQYF. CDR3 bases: TGTGCCAGCAGCAATCCGGGGCAGAACTACGAGCAGTACTTC.

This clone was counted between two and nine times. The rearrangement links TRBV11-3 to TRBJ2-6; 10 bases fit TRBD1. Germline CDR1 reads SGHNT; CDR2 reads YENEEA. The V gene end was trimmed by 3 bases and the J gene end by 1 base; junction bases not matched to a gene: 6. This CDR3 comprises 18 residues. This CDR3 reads CASSLVGTGESGANVLTF. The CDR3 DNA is TGTGCCAGCAGCTTGGTAGGGACAGGGGAGTCTGGGGCCAACGTCCTGACTTTC.

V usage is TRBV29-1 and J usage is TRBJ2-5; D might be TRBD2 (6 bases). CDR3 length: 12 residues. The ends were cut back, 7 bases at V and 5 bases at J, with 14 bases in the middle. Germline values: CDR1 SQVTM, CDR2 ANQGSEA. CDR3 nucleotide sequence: TGCAGCGCCAAATGGGGGGTCGAGACCCAGTACTTC. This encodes CSAKWGVETQYF.

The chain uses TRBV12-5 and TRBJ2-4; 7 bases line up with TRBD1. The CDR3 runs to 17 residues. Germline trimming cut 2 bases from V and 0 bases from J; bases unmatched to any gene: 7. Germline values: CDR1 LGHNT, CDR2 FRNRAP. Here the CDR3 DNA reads TGTGCTAGTGGTTTGACCTCCGGGACAGTAGCCAAAAACATTCAGTACTTC. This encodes CASGLTSGTVAKNIQYF.

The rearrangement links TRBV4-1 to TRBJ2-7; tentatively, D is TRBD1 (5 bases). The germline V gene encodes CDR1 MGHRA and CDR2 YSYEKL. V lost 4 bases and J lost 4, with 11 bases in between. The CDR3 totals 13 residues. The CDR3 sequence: CASSPTELYEQYF. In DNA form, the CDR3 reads TGCGCCAGCAGCCCGACAGAGTTGTACGAGCAGTACTTC.

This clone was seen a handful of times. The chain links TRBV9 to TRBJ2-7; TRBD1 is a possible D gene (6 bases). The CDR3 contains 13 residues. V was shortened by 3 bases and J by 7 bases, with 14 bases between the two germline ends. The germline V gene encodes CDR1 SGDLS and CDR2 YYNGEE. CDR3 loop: CASSERSRGEQYF. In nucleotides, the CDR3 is TGTGCCAGCAGCGAGAGGTCTAGGGGGGAGCAGTACTTC.

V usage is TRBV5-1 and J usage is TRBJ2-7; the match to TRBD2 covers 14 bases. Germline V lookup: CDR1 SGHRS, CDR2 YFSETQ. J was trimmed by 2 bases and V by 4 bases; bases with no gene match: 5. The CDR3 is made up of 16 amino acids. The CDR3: CASSPGTSGSPYEQYF. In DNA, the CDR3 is TGCGCCAGCAGCCCCGGGACTAGCGGGAGTCCCTACGAGCAGTACTTC.

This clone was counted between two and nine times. CDR3 sequence reads: CASSLVGPSGELFF. The DNA of the CDR3 is TGCGCCAGCAGCTTGGTAGGCCCGTCCGGGGAGCTGTTTTTT. The chain joins TRBV5-1 to TRBJ2-2; no definite D call. The CDR3 length is 14 residues. Between the trimmed V and J ends, which lost 0 bases and 6 bases, there was a span of 9 bases. The germline gives CDR1 SGHRS, CDR2 YFSETQ.

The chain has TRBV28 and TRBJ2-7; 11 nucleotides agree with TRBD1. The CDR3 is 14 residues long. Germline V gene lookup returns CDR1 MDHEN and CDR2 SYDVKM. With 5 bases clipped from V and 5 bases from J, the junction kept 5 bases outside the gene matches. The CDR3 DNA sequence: TGTGCCAGCAGTCTTGGACAGGGGGCCGACGAGCAGTACTTC. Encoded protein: CASSLGQGADEQYF.

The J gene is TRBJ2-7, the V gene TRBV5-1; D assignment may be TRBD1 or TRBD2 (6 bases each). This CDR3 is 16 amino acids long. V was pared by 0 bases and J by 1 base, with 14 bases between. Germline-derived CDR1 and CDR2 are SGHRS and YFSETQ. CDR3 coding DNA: TGCGCCAGCAGCTTGGAGGAGGGGGTGAATTCCTACGAGCAGTACTTC. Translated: CASSLEEGVNSYEQYF. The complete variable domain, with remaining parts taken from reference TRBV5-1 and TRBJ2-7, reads KAGVTQTPRYLIKTRGQQVTLSCSPISGHRSVSWYQQTPGQGLQFLFEYFSETQRNKGNFPGRFSGRQFSNSRSEMNVSTLELGDSALYLCASSLEEGVNSYEQYFGPGTRLTVT.